The 30 T cell receptor beta chains listed next were all sequenced from one sample in a study of PD-1 blockade in classical Hodgkin lymphoma. Using immunoSEQ multiplex PCR, the repertoire was profiled, and TCRdb retains in-frame clones only, with some absent. The data show around 66,000 clones, about two thirds seen once. Each patient relapsed following autologous stem cell transplantation, and prior brentuximab vedotin exposure differed. The sample in question was peripheral blood mononuclear cells (PBMCs), obtained before the second cycle of nivolumab. These receptors were collected from a human donor with classical Hodgkin lymphoma.

The chain couples TRBV4-1 to TRBJ1-2; D remains unclear. CDR1 MGHRA and CDR2 YSYEKL come from the germline V gene. The V gene lost 2 bases and the J gene lost 6 bases, with 10 bases spanning the gap. The CDR3 has 13 residues. CDR3: CASSQRGSDGYTF. The CDR3 DNA sequence: TGCGCCAGCAGCCAACGAGGGTCAGATGGCTACACCTTC.

The V call is TRBV5-1, the J call TRBJ1-3; 8 nucleotides match TRBD1. From germline, CDR1 is SGHRS and CDR2 YFSETQ. This CDR3 has 14 amino acids. J was trimmed by 4 bases and V by 4 bases; bases with no gene match: 4. Here the CDR3 DNA reads TGCGCCAGCAGCGTGACAGGGGAAGGAAACACCATATATTTT. Encoded protein: CASSVTGEGNTIYF.

The J gene is TRBJ1-1, the V gene TRBV23-1; 9 bases fit TRBD1. TRBV23-1 is identified as an open reading frame with a role that is uncertain. This CDR3 region has 18 residues. J lost 4 bases, V lost 7 bases, and 19 bases had no gene match. The CDR3 DNA reads TGCGCCAGCATCCCGGACAGGGGACACAAGACAGGGGGCACTGAAGCTTTCTTT. It yields the protein CASIPDRGHKTGGTEAFF.

This sequence joins TRBV15 and TRBJ1-3; D uncertain. Germline V gives CDR1 LNHNV, CDR2 YYDKDF (reference sequence). Trimming took 0 bases from V and 9 from J, leaving 15 bases between them. The CDR3 spans 15 residues. CDR3 residues: CATSRDRARPATIYF. The CDR3, as DNA: TGTGCCACCAGCAGAGATAGGGCTAGGCCCGCCACCATATATTTT.

The gene calls are TRBV7-9 and TRBJ1-2; TRBD1 aligns across 7 bases. With V trimmed by 2 bases and J by 4 bases, 4 bases remained unmatched. Germline CDR1 SEHNR, CDR2 FQNEAQ (reference sequence). The CDR3 has 14 amino acids. The CDR3 sequence is CASSLTGEVYGYTF. CDR3 sequence (DNA): TGTGCCAGCAGCTTAACAGGGGAGGTCTATGGCTACACCTTC.

This chain joins TRBV9 and TRBJ1-3; tentative D call: TRBD1 (6 bases). The germline V and J ends were trimmed by 2 bases and 0 bases, with 15 bases remaining between them. The CDR3 covers 17 residues. The V gene's germline CDR1 is SGDLS and CDR2 YYNGEE. This CDR3 reads CASSVSGQPSSGNTIYF. CDR3 bases: TGTGCCAGCAGCGTTTCGGGACAACCGAGCTCTGGAAACACCATATATTTT.

The table lists this clone with a few counts. The chain employs TRBV10-3 and TRBJ2-5; 7 positions match TRBD2. CDR1 is ENHRY, CDR2 SYGVKD, per germline. V shed 2 bases and J 4 bases; nucleotides not matched to a gene: 7. This CDR3 is 15 amino acids long. The CDR3 bases are TGTGCCATCAGTGAGGGGGCGGGAGAGGGAGAGACCCAGTACTTC. Residues: CAISEGAGEGETQYF.

As regards this clone: A read error is likely, as this CDR3 ends without the conserved phenylalanine or tryptophan. No DNA is shown, since the ends of the CDR3 on it are uncertain; the CDR3 is the one TCRdb lists. CDR3 in amino acids: CASSLTPWADRL. The V and J genes are TRBV5-1 and TRBJ1-2. The germline V gene has CDR1 SGHRS and CDR2 YFSETQ. The length of the CDR3 is 12 amino acids, counting both ends.

A few counts support this clone. This chain uses TRBV11-3 with TRBJ2-1, with 13 positions matching TRBD2. The V gene end was trimmed by 3 bases and the J gene end by 7 bases; junction bases not matched to a gene: 3. Germline lookup yields CDR1 SGHNT and CDR2 YENEEA. The CDR3 is 15 amino acids. For the CDR3, the DNA is TGTGCCAGCAGCTTTGGGACTAGCGGGAAGAATGAGCAGTTCTTC. Translated: CASSFGTSGKNEQFF. Supplemented by reference TRBV11-3 and TRBJ2-1, the full variable domain reads EAGVVQSPRYKIIEKKQPVAFWCNPISGHNTLYWYLQNLGQGPELLIRYENEEAVDDSQLPKDRFSAERLKGVDSTLKIQPAELGDSAVYLCASSFGTSGKNEQFFGPGTRLTVL.

CDR3 sequence: CASRGNEQYF. The CDR3 region has the DNA TGTGCCAGCAGGGGCAACGAGCAGTACTTC. The chain uses TRBV2 and TRBJ2-7; unclear D gene. The ends were cut back, 6 bases at V and 5 bases at J, with 5 bases in the middle. The germline CDR1 and CDR2 sequences are SNHLY and FYNNEI. The CDR3 has 10 residues.

The chain employs TRBV13 and TRBJ1-4; 7 bases line up with TRBD1. CDR1 and CDR2 (germline): PRHDT, FYEKMQ (reference sequence). Losses at the gene ends were 4 bases for V and 8 bases for J; bases not matched to a gene: 4. This CDR3 comprises 13 residues. The CDR3 DNA is TGTGCCAGCAGCTCCCGACAGGGAGAAAAACTGTTTTTT. Translated, it gives CASSSRQGEKLFF. The full variable domain, its missing parts supplied by reference TRBV13 and TRBJ1-4, is AAGVIQSPRHLIKEKRETATLKCYPIPRHDTVYWYQQGPGQDPQFLISFYEKMQSDKGSIPDRFSAQQFSDYHSELNMSSLELGDSALYFCASSSRQGEKLFFGSGTQLSVL.

This chain uses TRBV9 with TRBJ2-2; TRBD2 aligns across 7 bases. This CDR3 has 15 residues. Germline V lookup: CDR1 SGDLS, CDR2 YYNGEE. The V segment lost 3 bases and the J segment 4 bases; nucleotides outside the gene matches: 6. DNA of the CDR3: TGTGCCAGCAGCGCCACGGGGGGAGGCACCGGGGAGCTGTTTTTT. This sequence encodes CASSATGGGTGELFF.

This chain links TRBV13 with TRBJ2-1, with D perhaps TRBD2 (5 bases). The V end lost 2 bases, the J end lost 1 base, and 12 bases lay between the germline ends. CDR1 is PRHDT and CDR2 is FYEKMQ in the germline V gene (reference sequence). This CDR3 spans 16 amino acids. The CDR3 spells CASSLYARTSYNEQFF. In DNA form, the CDR3 reads TGTGCCAGCAGCTTATATGCTAGGACTTCCTACAATGAGCAGTTCTTC. Combining the CDR3 with reference TRBV13 and TRBJ2-1 gives the whole variable domain AAGVIQSPRHLIKEKRETATLKCYPIPRHDTVYWYQQGPGQDPQFLISFYEKMQSDKGSIPDRFSAQQFSDYHSELNMSSLELGDSALYFCASSLYARTSYNEQFFGPGTRLTVL.

This clone was seen a few times. The CDR3 coding sequence is TGTGCCAGCAGCGTAGGCCCCTCAAGGGGCACCTACAATGAGCAGTTCTTC. Its translation: CASSVGPSRGTYNEQFF. The chain couples TRBV9 to TRBJ2-1; D perhaps matches TRBD1 (5 bases). Trimming shortened V by 0 bases and J by 2 bases, and 15 bases separated the two germline ends. The CDR3 spans 17 residues. Looked up from germline, CDR1 is SGDLS and CDR2 is YYNGEE.

This chain links TRBV19 with TRBJ2-7; 8 bases line up with TRBD1. CDR1 and CDR2 from the germline V gene are LNHDA and SQIVND (reference sequence). The junction had 5 bases not matched to a gene; V was cut back by 4 bases and J by 0 bases. The CDR3 sequence is 15 residues long. DNA for the CDR3: TGTGCCAGTAGTACCGACAGGGGAGTCTCCTACGAGCAGTACTTC. Protein product: CASSTDRGVSYEQYF.

The rearrangement joins TRBV5-1 to TRBJ2-5, with 8 bases lining up with TRBD1. Germline V gene data show CDR1 as SGHRS and CDR2 as YFSETQ. V trimming: 0 bases; J trimming: 2 bases; junction bases outside the gene matches: 6. The CDR3 contains 16 residues. Here the CDR3 DNA reads TGCGCCAGCAGCTTGGGCGGGACAGGAGTACAAGAGACCCAGTACTTC. Translating it yields CASSLGGTGVQETQYF.

In this sample, this clone turned up a few times. This chain connects TRBV10-1 to TRBJ2-2; D remains ambiguous. Trimming cost V 6 bases and J 6 bases, with 17 bases left between them. There are 15 residues in the CDR3. CDR1 and CDR2 from the germline V gene are WNHNN and SYGVQD (reference sequence). In DNA form, the CDR3 reads TGCGCCAGCAGCGTGACCCAAGAGTTAGCCGGGGAGCTGTTTTTT. This codes for CASSVTQELAGELFF.

The chain combines TRBV6-1 with TRBJ2-3; D possibly corresponds to TRBD1 (5 bases). The CDR3 is 15 amino acids. V lost 3 bases, J lost 3 bases, and 13 bases lay in between. Germline CDR1 MNHNS, CDR2 SASEGT. The CDR3 nucleotides are TGTGCCAGCAGTGATTTCTCAACAGGTACAGATACGCAGTATTTT. Residues: CASSDFSTGTDTQYF.

V is TRBV19 and J is TRBJ1-2; 9 positions agree with TRBD1. This CDR3 has 17 residues. Trimming cost V 5 bases and J 10 bases; bases outside gene matches: 20. Germline values: CDR1 LNHDA, CDR2 SQIVND (reference sequence). The CDR3 nucleotides are TGTGCCAGTAGTTCCCAGACAGGGGGGCCCATCAAACCCATCTACACCTTC. This sequence encodes CASSSQTGGPIKPIYTF. Full variable domain (outside the CDR3, taken from reference TRBV19 and TRBJ1-2): DGGITQSPKYLFRKEGQNVTLSCEQNLNHDAMYWYRQDPGQGLRLIYYSQIVNDFQKGDIAEGYSVSREKKESFPLTVTSAQKNPTAFYLCASSSQTGGPIKPIYTFGSGTRLTVV.

The J gene is TRBJ2-3, the V gene TRBV6-9; 14 bases are a match to TRBD2. Germline CDR1 MNHGY, CDR2 SVAAGI. The V segment lost 8 bases and the J segment 6 bases; nucleotides outside the gene matches: 7. The CDR3 sequence is 15 residues long. The CDR3 DNA sequence: TGTGCCAGCTGGGGACTAGCGGGAGTTTCCGATACGCAGTATTTT. It is translated as CASWGLAGVSDTQYF.

The chain is built from TRBV5-1 and TRBJ1-4; 7 nucleotides match TRBD1. J was trimmed by 8 bases and V by 4 bases; bases with no gene match: 8. From germline, CDR1 is SGHRS and CDR2 YFSETQ. This CDR3 has 14 residues. The CDR3 DNA reads as TGCGCCAGCAGCCAGACAGGGCTGGGGGAAAAACTGTTTTTT. Translation: CASSQTGLGEKLFF.

The chain links TRBV9 to TRBJ1-3, with TRBD1 matching over 8 bases. Losses at the gene ends were 3 bases for V and 3 bases for J; bases not matched to a gene: 11. The germline gives CDR1 SGDLS, CDR2 YYNGEE. This CDR3 is built from 17 residues. Here the CDR3 reads CASSDAVDRGDGNTIYF. Here the CDR3 DNA reads TGTGCCAGCAGCGACGCCGTTGACAGGGGTGATGGAAACACCATATATTTT.

The genes are TRBV2 and TRBJ2-2; TRBD1 matches 8 bases. This CDR3 has 15 residues. Trimming at V came to 6 bases and at J to 6 bases, leaving 9 bases not matched to a gene. Germline V lookup: CDR1 SNHLY, CDR2 FYNNEI. In DNA, the CDR3 is TGTGCCAGCAGCTCACAGGGGGTAGGGGCCGGGGAGCTGTTTTTT. Translation gives CASSSQGVGAGELFF.

This chain connects TRBV2 to TRBJ1-5; D possibly corresponds to TRBD1 (6 bases). This CDR3 spans 16 amino acids. V lost 4 bases and J lost 5, with 18 bases in between. The germline CDR1 and CDR2 sequences are SNHLY and FYNNEI. This chain's CDR3 is CASSGLWEGVDQPQHF. The DNA of the CDR3 is TGTGCCAGCAGTGGGTTGTGGGAGGGGGTCGATCAGCCCCAGCATTTT.

This clone was counted only a few times. Written as DNA, the CDR3 is TGTGCCAGCAGTTTATCGGGGGCGGATACAGATACGCAGTATTTT. It translates to CASSLSGADTDTQYF. The chain carries TRBV27 and TRBJ2-3; D may be TRBD1 (6 bases). The V and J ends lost 0 bases and 3 bases respectively, with 10 bases between them. CDR3 length equals 15 residues. Germline V gene data show CDR1 as MNHEY and CDR2 as SMNVEV (reference sequence).

In this sample, this clone turned up a few times. J is TRBJ2-5 and V is TRBV6-1; no clear D. Germline V gene data show CDR1 as MNHNS and CDR2 as SASEGT. The length of the CDR3 is 13 residues. Deletions cut 8 bases from V and 2 bases from J, with 12 bases between. Here the CDR3 DNA reads TGTGCCAGCGGTACTCTTCCGCAAGAGACCCAGTACTTC. Translating gives CASGTLPQETQYF.

The chain has TRBV7-6 and TRBJ2-2; D uncertain. V was shortened by 1 base and J by 4 bases, with 10 bases between the two germline ends. Germline V gives CDR1 SGHVS, CDR2 FNYEAQ. The CDR3 is made up of 15 amino acids. CDR3 loop: CASSLGEVGTGELFF. In DNA form, the CDR3 reads TGTGCCAGCAGCTTAGGAGAGGTGGGCACCGGGGAGCTGTTTTTT.

This clone was seen a single time. CDR3 sequence reads: CASSAQTDSGNTIYF. The CDR3 DNA reads TGCGCCAGCAGCGCCCAGACAGACTCTGGAAACACCATATATTTT. The rearrangement joins TRBV5-1 to TRBJ1-3; D might be TRBD1 (5 bases). Germline CDR1 reads SGHRS; CDR2 reads YFSETQ. The CDR3 covers 15 residues. Trimming removed 4 bases at V and 0 bases at J, with 11 bases between.

This clone was recorded many times. The rearrangement joins TRBV5-5 to TRBJ2-1; no reliable D call. CDR1 is SGHKS, CDR2 YYEKEE, per germline (reference sequence). The V end lost 1 base, the J end lost 0 bases, and 5 bases lay between the germline ends. This CDR3 contains 14 residues. CDR3 amino acids: CASSLLSSYNEQFF. In DNA form, the CDR3 reads TGTGCCAGCAGCTTGCTGAGCTCCTACAATGAGCAGTTCTTC.

The V gene is TRBV11-2, the J gene TRBJ2-1; D is undetermined. Per the germline V gene, CDR1 is SGHAT and CDR2 is FQNNGV. Trimming pared 5 bases from V and 9 bases from J, leaving 11 bases between. CDR3 length: 12 residues. CDR3 DNA sequence: TGTGCCAGCAGCCCGTCAGATCGTGAGCAGTTCTTC. Translated: CASSPSDREQFF.